This passage covers 24 T cell receptor beta chains from one sample sequenced in a study of blood T cell repertoires in COVID-19. The data were produced by immunoSEQ multiplex PCR, yet TCRdb's version contains in-frame clones alone and is incomplete. The sample records 450,000 to 500,000 clones, approximately 85% being singletons. Sequencing was done on a sample of peripheral blood. The receptors come from a human donor in a cohort sampled during active COVID-19.

The sample holds one count of this clone. The chain couples TRBV3-1 (or the pseudogene TRBV3-2) to TRBJ2-3; TRBD2 agrees at 12 bases. The CDR3 sequence is 17 residues long. Germline CDR1 LGHDT, CDR2 YNNKEL (reference sequence). Trimming at V came to 4 bases and at J to 3 bases, leaving 8 bases not matched to a gene. CDR3 amino acids: CASSLGLAGSGTDTQYF. The CDR3, as DNA: TGTGCCAGCAGCCTCGGACTAGCGGGATCCGGAACAGATACGCAGTATTTT.

V and J are TRBV4-3 and TRBJ1-1, with TRBD1 identical over 7 bases. Looked up from germline, CDR1 is LGHNA and CDR2 is YSLEER. The J segment lost 7 bases and the V segment lost 2 bases, leaving 1 base of the junction unmatched. The CDR3 consists of 12 residues. The CDR3 DNA reads TGCGCCAGCAGCCAAAACAGGGGTGAAGCTTTCTTT. This gives the protein CASSQNRGEAFF.

The V and J genes are TRBV9 and TRBJ2-3; TRBD2 aligns across 7 bases. The CDR3 is 15 residues long. V gave up 2 bases and J gave up 1 base; unmatched junction bases: 4. In germline, CDR1 is SGDLS, CDR2 YYNGEE. CDR3 in amino acids: CASSVLAGGTDTQYF. CDR3 nucleotide sequence: TGTGCCAGCAGCGTTTTAGCGGGTGGCACAGATACGCAGTATTTT. The entire variable domain, with the rest obtained from reference TRBV9 and TRBJ2-3, is as follows: DSGVTQTPKHLITATGQRVTLRCSPRSGDLSVYWYQQSLDQGLQFLIQYYNGEERAKGNILERFSAQQFPDLHSELNLSSLELGDSALYFCASSVLAGGTDTQYFGPGTRLTVL.

The table lists this clone with a count of one. In nucleotides, the CDR3 is TGCGCCAGCAGCTGGGACAGGGCCTACAATGAGCAGTTCTTC. This encodes CASSWDRAYNEQFF. The genes are TRBV5-1 and TRBJ2-1; 9 nucleotides agree with TRBD1. CDR3 length: 14 residues. J was trimmed by 2 bases and V by 3 bases; bases with no gene match: 0. CDR1 and CDR2 (germline): SGHRS, YFSETQ.

The J gene is TRBJ1-1, the V gene TRBV21-1; the D segment call TRBD1 is taken from the table without a DNA check. TRBV21-1 is annotated as a pseudogene. This CDR3 is 13 amino acids long. CDR3 DNA: TGTGCCTTCCAGGGCAGGGGTGACACTGAAGCTTTCTTT. Its translation is CAFQGRGDTEAFF.

This clone has only one observation. This rearrangement joins TRBV4-3 to TRBJ1-5; weak D call: TRBD1 (5 bases). Germline loops: CDR1 LGHNA, CDR2 YSLEER. The CDR3 is made up of 15 amino acids. Between the trimmed V and J ends, which lost 0 bases and 7 bases, there was a span of 13 bases. The CDR3 is CASSQDRGVTQPQHF. As DNA, the CDR3 is TGCGCCAGCAGCCAAGATCGGGGGGTGACACAGCCCCAGCATTTT.

CDR3 amino acids: CSVVSSGATGELFF. DNA of the CDR3: TGCAGCGTTGTTAGTAGCGGGGCAACCGGGGAGCTGTTTTTT. The chain recombines TRBV29-1 with TRBJ2-2, with 8 nucleotides matching TRBD2. In germline, CDR1 is SQVTM, CDR2 ANQGSEA. The CDR3 is made up of 14 amino acids. The V segment lost 4 bases and the J segment 5 bases; nucleotides outside the gene matches: 6.

This chain joins TRBV20-1 and TRBJ2-7; 13 nucleotides agree with TRBD2. The CDR3 length is 15 residues. Germline trimming cut 3 bases from V and 3 bases from J; bases unmatched to any gene: 5. Looked up from germline, CDR1 is DFQATT and CDR2 is SNEGSKA (reference sequence). CDR3 DNA sequence: TGCAGTGCTAGTCGACTAGCGGGAGGCTTCTACGAGCAGTACTTC. Protein sequence: CSASRLAGGFYEQYF.

The J gene is TRBJ2-3, the V gene TRBV5-1; D perhaps matches TRBD1 (6 bases). This CDR3 is built from 16 residues. Per the germline V gene, CDR1 is SGHRS and CDR2 is YFSETQ. V lost 0 bases and J lost 5, with 16 bases in between. The CDR3 loop reads CASSLDPGTRGDTQYF. DNA of the CDR3: TGCGCCAGCAGCTTGGATCCCGGGACCAGGGGAGATACGCAGTATTTT.

This clone was recorded only once. This same CDR3 is encoded by further DNA sequences in the sample. V gene TRBV28 combines with J gene TRBJ2-7, with TRBD1 as a possible D gene (6 bases). In germline, CDR1 is MDHEN, CDR2 SYDVKM. This CDR3 has 13 amino acids. The germline V and J ends were trimmed by 6 bases and 2 bases, with 11 bases remaining between them. CDR3 DNA: TGTGCCAGCAGCCCCGGGACAACCTACGAGCAGTACTTC. It translates to CASSPGTTYEQYF.

The genes are TRBV19 and TRBJ1-2; 8 nucleotides line up with TRBD1. J lost 6 bases, V lost 2 bases, and 2 bases had no gene match. CDR1 is LNHDA and CDR2 is SQIVND in the germline V gene (reference sequence). This CDR3 spans 13 amino acids. The CDR3 spells CASSIKGQDGYTF. As DNA, the CDR3 is TGTGCCAGTAGTATAAAGGGACAGGATGGCTACACCTTC. The entire variable domain, with the rest obtained from reference TRBV19 and TRBJ1-2, is as follows: DGGITQSPKYLFRKEGQNVTLSCEQNLNHDAMYWYRQDPGQGLRLIYYSQIVNDFQKGDIAEGYSVSREKKESFPLTVTSAQKNPTAFYLCASSIKGQDGYTFGSGTRLTVV.

This rearrangement joins TRBV7-3 to TRBJ1-2; a weak D match, TRBD1 (6 bases). The V and J ends lost 4 bases and 2 bases respectively, with 11 bases between them. Germline V gene sequence: CDR1 SGHTA, CDR2 FQGTGA. The CDR3 contains 14 residues. The CDR3, as DNA: TGTGCCAGCAGCTCAAGACAGGTAAACTATGGCTACACCTTC. Amino acid sequence: CASSSRQVNYGYTF.

The gene calls are TRBV15 and TRBJ1-3; D not resolved. The ends were cut back, 4 bases at V and 0 bases at J, with 10 bases in the middle. CDR3 length: 15 amino acids. Per germline, CDR1 LNHNV and CDR2 YYDKDF (reference sequence). The CDR3 loop reads CATSTRSGSGNTIYF. For the CDR3, the DNA is TGTGCCACCAGCACCCGATCAGGCTCTGGAAACACCATATATTTT.

The chain uses TRBV10-1 and TRBJ2-3, with 10 bases lining up with TRBD2. V gave up 0 bases and J gave up 8 bases; unmatched junction bases: 5. Germline V lookup: CDR1 WNHNN, CDR2 SYGVQD (reference sequence). The length of the CDR3 is 15 residues. In DNA form, the CDR3 reads TGCGCCAGCAGTGAGTCAAGCGGGAGGGCAGGTACGCAGTATTTT. Translation gives CASSESSGRAGTQYF.

This clone was picked up one time. V and J are TRBV18 and TRBJ1-3; TRBD1 might be the D (6 bases). CDR1 is KGHSH, CDR2 LQKENI, per germline. Trimming left V 3 bases short and J 0 bases short, with 12 bases between. CDR3 length equals 16 residues. The CDR3 protein is CASSPAGAISGNTIYF. DNA for the CDR3: TGTGCCAGCTCACCGGCAGGGGCCATCTCTGGAAACACCATATATTTT. Based on the CDR3 plus reference TRBV18 and TRBJ1-3, the full variable domain is NAGVMQNPRHLVRRRGQEARLRCSPMKGHSHVYWYRQLPEEGLKFMVYLQKENIIDESGMPKERFSAEFPKEGPSILRIQQVVRGDSAAYFCASSPAGAISGNTIYFGEGSWLTVV.

V and J are TRBV9 and TRBJ2-3, with 11 nucleotides matching TRBD2. V trimming: 2 bases; J trimming: 4 bases; junction bases outside the gene matches: 3. The CDR3 is 15 residues long. Germline loops: CDR1 SGDLS, CDR2 YYNGEE. The CDR3 sequence is CASSVSGRAPDTQYF. The CDR3 nucleotides are TGTGCCAGCAGCGTTAGCGGGAGGGCCCCAGATACGCAGTATTTT.

This chain links TRBV6-1 with TRBJ2-4; D perhaps matches TRBD1 (7 bases). The CDR3 is 19 amino acids. Germline CDR1 reads MNHNS; CDR2 reads SASEGT. Trimming took off 0 bases at V and 0 bases at J, with 18 bases between the two ends. CDR3 sequence reads: CASSEAGGGLRIAKNIQYF. CDR3 sequence (DNA): TGTGCCAGCAGTGAAGCTGGAGGGGGCCTTCGCATAGCCAAAAACATTCAGTACTTC.

The rearrangement links TRBV9 to TRBJ2-7, with TRBD1 identical over 7 bases. There are 15 residues in the CDR3. CDR1 is SGDLS and CDR2 is YYNGEE in the germline V gene. With V trimmed by 2 bases and J by 4 bases, 9 bases remained unmatched. In DNA, the CDR3 is TGTGCCAGCAGCGTTGGTTGGACAGGCGAATACGAGCAGTACTTC. It translates to CASSVGWTGEYEQYF.

V usage is TRBV5-1 and J usage is TRBJ1-1, with 9 nucleotides matching TRBD1. CDR3 size: 17 residues. Unmatched junction bases numbered 13, after V lost 4 bases and J lost 3 bases. CDR1 SGHRS and CDR2 YFSETQ come from the germline V gene. The CDR3 region is CASSLQPGQGGDTEAFF. For the CDR3, the DNA is TGCGCCAGCAGCCTCCAACCGGGACAGGGTGGGGACACTGAAGCTTTCTTT.

This clone was counted a single time. The chain uses TRBV28 and TRBJ2-4; 7 bases agree with TRBD1. Germline loops: CDR1 MDHEN, CDR2 SYDVKM. The CDR3 spans 16 residues. V gave up 7 bases and J gave up 1 base; unmatched junction bases: 10. The CDR3 bases are TGTGCCAGCACCCATAAGGGGGCTCTGGCCAAAAACATTCAGTACTTC. This codes for CASTHKGALAKNIQYF.

The CDR3 here is CASSHPGFTNTEAFF. The CDR3 DNA is TGTGCCAGCAGTCACCCAGGATTTACGAACACTGAAGCTTTCTTT. The chain employs TRBV2 and TRBJ1-1; D unresolved. Trimming cost V 5 bases and J 1 base, with 14 bases left between them. Germline V lookup: CDR1 SNHLY, CDR2 FYNNEI. This CDR3 has 15 residues.

The chain joins TRBV10-3 to TRBJ2-7; TRBD1 matches 10 bases. Losses at the gene ends were 6 bases for V and 6 bases for J; bases not matched to a gene: 11. The V gene's germline CDR1 is ENHRY and CDR2 SYGVKD. This CDR3 has 15 amino acids. The CDR3 loop reads CAIREPGQGKGEQYF. The CDR3 DNA reads TGTGCCATCAGAGAACCGGGACAGGGGAAAGGCGAGCAGTACTTC.

This clone was observed once. The CDR3 loop is CATQTGSSYNEQFF. The CDR3 DNA sequence: TGTGCCACGCAGACAGGGAGCTCCTACAATGAGCAGTTCTTC. The rearrangement links TRBV19 to TRBJ2-1, with 7 bases fitting TRBD1. Germline V gene lookup returns CDR1 LNHDA and CDR2 SQIVND (reference sequence). The CDR3 contains 14 residues. After removal of 10 bases from V and 0 bases from J, the junction contained 6 bases not matched to a gene.

This clone appeared a single time. The chain carries TRBV20-1 and TRBJ2-1; 11 positions agree with TRBD2. The junction had 8 bases not matched to a gene; V was cut back by 6 bases and J by 7 bases. The germline V gene encodes CDR1 DFQATT and CDR2 SNEGSKA (reference sequence). The CDR3 is 14 residues long. The CDR3 DNA reads as TGCAGTGCCAGTACTAGCGGGAGATGGAATGAGCAGTTCTTC. The encoded protein is CSASTSGRWNEQFF.